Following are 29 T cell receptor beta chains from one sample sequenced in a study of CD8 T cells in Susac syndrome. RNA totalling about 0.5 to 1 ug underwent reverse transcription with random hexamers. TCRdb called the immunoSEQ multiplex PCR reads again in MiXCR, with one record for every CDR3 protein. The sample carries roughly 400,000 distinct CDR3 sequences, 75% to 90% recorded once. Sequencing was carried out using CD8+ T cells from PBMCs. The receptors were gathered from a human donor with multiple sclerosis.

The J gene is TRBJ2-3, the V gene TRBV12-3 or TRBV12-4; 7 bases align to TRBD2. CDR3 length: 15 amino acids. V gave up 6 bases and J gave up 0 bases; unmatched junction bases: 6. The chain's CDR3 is CASSPWGGSTDTQYF. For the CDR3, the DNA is TGTGCCAGCAGCCCTTGGGGGGGGAGCACAGATACGCAGTATTTT.

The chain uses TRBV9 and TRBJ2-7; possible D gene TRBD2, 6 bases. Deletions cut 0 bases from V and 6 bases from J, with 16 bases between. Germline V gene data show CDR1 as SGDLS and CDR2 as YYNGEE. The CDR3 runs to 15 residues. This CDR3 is CASSVESSGAIEQYF. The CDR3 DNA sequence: TGTGCCAGCAGCGTAGAGTCTTCGGGAGCCATCGAGCAGTACTTC.

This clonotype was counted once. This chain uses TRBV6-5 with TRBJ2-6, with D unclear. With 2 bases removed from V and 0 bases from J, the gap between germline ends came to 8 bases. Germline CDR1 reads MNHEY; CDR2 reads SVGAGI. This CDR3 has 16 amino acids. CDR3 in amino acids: CASSYDWGSGANVLTF. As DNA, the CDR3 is TGTGCCAGCAGTTACGATTGGGGCTCTGGGGCCAACGTCCTGACTTTC.

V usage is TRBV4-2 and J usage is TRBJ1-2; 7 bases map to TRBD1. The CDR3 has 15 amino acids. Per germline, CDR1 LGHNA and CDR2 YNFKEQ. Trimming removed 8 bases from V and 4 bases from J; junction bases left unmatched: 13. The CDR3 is CASPSSRGRVYGYTF. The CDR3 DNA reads TGTGCCAGCCCAAGCTCGAGGGGGCGGGTCTATGGCTACACCTTC.

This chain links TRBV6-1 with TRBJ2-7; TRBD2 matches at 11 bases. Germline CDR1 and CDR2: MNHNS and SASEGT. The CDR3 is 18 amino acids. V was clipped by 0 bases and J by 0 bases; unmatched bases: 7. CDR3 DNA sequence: TGTGCCAGCAGTGAAGCGCTAGCGGGAGGTCTCAGCTCCTACGAGCAGTACTTC. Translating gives CASSEALAGGLSSYEQYF.

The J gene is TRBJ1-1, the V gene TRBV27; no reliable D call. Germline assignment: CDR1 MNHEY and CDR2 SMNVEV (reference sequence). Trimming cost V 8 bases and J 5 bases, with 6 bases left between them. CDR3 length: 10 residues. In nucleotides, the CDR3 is TGTGCCAGCTTTGGGACTGAAGCTTTCTTT. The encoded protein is CASFGTEAFF.

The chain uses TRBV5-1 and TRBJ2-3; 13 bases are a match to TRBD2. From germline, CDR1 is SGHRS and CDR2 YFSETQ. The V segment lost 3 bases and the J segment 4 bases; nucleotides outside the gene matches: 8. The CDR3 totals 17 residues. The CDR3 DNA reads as TGCGCCAGCAGCTCGGAGGGACTAGCGGGATTGGCAGATACGCAGTATTTT. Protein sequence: CASSSEGLAGLADTQYF.

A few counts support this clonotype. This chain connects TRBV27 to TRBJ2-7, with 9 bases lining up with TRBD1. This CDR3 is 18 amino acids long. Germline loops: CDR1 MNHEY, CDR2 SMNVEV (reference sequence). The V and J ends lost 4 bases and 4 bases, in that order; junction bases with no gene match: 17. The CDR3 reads CASSSSDPDRGRWYEQYF. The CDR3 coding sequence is TGTGCCAGCAGTTCAAGTGACCCGGACAGGGGACGATGGTACGAGCAGTACTTC.

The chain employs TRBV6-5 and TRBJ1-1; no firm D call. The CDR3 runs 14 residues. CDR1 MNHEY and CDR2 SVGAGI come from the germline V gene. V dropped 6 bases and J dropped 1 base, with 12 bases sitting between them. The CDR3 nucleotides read TGTGCCAGCAGCCTTACGGAAGGGAACACTGAAGCTTTCTTT. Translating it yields CASSLTEGNTEAFF.

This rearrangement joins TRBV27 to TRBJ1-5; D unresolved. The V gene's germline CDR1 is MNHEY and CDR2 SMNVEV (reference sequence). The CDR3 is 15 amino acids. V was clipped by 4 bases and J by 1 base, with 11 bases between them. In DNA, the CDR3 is TGTGCCAGCAGTTACAGCCAGTTGAGCAATCAGCCCCAGCATTTT. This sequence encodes CASSYSQLSNQPQHF.

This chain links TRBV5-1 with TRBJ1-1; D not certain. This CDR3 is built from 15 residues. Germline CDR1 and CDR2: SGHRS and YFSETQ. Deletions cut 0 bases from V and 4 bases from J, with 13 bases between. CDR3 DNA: TGCGCCAGCAGCTTGGGCCAGTCGGTGGGCACTGAAGCTTTCTTT. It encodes CASSLGQSVGTEAFF.

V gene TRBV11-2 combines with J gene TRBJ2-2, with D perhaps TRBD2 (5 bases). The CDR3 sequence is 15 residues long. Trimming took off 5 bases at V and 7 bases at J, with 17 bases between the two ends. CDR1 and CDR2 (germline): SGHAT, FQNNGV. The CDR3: CASSRDQYGFGELFF. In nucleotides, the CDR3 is TGTGCCAGCAGCCGGGATCAGTATGGTTTCGGGGAGCTGTTTTTT. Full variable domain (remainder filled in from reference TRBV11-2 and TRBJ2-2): EAGVAQSPRYKIIEKRQSVAFWCNPISGHATLYWYQQILGQGPKLLIQFQNNGVVDDSQLPKDRFSAERLKGVDSTLKIQPAKLEDSAVYLCASSRDQYGFGELFFGEGSRLTVL.

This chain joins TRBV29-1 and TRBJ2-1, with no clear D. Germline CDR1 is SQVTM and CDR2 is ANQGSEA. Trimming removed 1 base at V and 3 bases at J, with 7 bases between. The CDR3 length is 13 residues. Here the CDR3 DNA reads TGCAGCGTTGAAGGTAGGGACTACAATGAGCAGTTCTTC. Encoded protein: CSVEGRDYNEQFF.

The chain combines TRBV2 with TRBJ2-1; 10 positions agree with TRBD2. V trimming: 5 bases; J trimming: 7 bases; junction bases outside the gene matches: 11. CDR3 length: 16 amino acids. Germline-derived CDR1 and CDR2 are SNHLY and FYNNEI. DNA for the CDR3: TGTGCCAGCAGTCACTCTAGCGGGAGAGTATTAAATGAGCAGTTCTTC. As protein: CASSHSSGRVLNEQFF.

The CDR3 nucleotides read TGCAGCGTTGAAAGGGGAGAGGGGCAGGGTTACAATGAGCAGTTCTTC. Its translation: CSVERGEGQGYNEQFF. The V call is TRBV29-1, the J call TRBJ2-1; D may match TRBD1 or TRBD2 (5 bases each). This CDR3 is 16 amino acids long. Germline CDR1 and CDR2: SQVTM and ANQGSEA. Deletions cut 2 bases from V and 4 bases from J, with 18 bases between.

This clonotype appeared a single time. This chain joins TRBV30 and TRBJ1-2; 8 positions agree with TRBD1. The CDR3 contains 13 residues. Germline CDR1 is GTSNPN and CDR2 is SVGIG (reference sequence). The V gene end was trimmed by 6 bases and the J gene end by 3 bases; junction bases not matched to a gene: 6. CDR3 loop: CACNSGGDYGYTF. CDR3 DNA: TGTGCCTGTAATTCAGGGGGCGACTATGGCTACACCTTC. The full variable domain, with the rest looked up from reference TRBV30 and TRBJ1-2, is SQTIHQWPATLVQPVGSPLSLECTVEGTSNPNLYWYRQAAGRGLQLLFYSVGIGQISSEVPQNLSASRPQDRQFILSSKKLLLSDSGFYLCACNSGGDYGYTFGSGTRLTVV.

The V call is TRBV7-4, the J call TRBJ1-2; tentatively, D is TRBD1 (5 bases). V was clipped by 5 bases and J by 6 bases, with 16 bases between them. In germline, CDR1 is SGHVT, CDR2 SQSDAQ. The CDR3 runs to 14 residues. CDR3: CASSAQTESDGYTF. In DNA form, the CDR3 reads TGTGCCAGCAGCGCCCAGACAGAGTCGGATGGCTACACCTTC.

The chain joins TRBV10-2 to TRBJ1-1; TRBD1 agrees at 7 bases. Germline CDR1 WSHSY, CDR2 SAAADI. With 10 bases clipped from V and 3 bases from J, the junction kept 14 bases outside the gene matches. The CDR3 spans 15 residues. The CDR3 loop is CATKGAGWGYTEAFF. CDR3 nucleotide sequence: TGCGCCACAAAGGGGGCTGGGTGGGGGTACACTGAAGCTTTCTTT.

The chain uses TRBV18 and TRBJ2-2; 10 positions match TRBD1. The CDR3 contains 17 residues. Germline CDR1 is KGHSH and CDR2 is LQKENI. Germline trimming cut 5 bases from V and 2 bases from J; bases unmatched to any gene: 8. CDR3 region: CASSTAGTGENTGELFF. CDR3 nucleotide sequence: TGTGCCAGCTCAACCGCCGGGACAGGGGAAAACACCGGGGAGCTGTTTTTT.

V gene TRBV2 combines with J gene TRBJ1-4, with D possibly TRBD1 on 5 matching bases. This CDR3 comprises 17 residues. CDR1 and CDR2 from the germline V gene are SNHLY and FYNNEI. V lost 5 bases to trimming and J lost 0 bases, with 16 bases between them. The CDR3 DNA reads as TGTGCCAGCAGTCTCACAGGAGACATTGCAACTAATGAAAAACTGTTTTTT. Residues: CASSLTGDIATNEKLFF.

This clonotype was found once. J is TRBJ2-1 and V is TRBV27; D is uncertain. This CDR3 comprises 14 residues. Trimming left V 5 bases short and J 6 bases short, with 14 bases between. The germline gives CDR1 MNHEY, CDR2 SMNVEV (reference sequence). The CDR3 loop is CASSLSKRVNEQFF. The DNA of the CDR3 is TGTGCCAGCAGTCTCAGTAAGAGAGTCAATGAGCAGTTCTTC.

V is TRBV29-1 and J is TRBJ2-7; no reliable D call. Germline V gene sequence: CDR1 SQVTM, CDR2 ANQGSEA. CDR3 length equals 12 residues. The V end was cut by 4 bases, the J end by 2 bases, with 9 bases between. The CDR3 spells CSVVIGTYEQYF. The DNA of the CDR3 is TGCAGCGTTGTGATAGGGACCTACGAGCAGTACTTC.

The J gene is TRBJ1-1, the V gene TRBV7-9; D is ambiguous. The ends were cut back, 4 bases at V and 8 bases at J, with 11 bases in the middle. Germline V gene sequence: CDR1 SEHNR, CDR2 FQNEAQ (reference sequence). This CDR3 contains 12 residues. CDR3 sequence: CASSSGPSEAFF. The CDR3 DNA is TGTGCCAGCAGCTCCGGACCCTCCGAAGCTTTCTTT.

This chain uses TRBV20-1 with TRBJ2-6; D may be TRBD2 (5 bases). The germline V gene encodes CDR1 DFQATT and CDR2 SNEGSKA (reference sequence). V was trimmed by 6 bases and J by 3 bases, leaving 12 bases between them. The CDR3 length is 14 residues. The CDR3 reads CSALSGYGANVLTF. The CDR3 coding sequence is TGCAGTGCACTGTCGGGGTATGGGGCCAACGTCCTGACTTTC.

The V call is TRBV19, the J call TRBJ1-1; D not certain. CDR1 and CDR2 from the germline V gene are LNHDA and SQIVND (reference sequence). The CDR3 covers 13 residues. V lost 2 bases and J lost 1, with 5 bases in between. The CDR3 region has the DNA TGTGCCAGTAGTATACCAGAGAACACTGAAGCTTTCTTT. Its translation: CASSIPENTEAFF.

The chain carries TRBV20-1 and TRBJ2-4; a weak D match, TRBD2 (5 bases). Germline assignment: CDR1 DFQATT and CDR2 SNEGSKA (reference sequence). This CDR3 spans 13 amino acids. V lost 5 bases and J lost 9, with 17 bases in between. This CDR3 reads CSAAGLDSVIQYF. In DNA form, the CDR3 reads TGCAGTGCTGCCGGACTGGATTCGGTCATTCAGTACTTC.

The CDR3 sequence is CASRLLVETGHEQYF. The CDR3 nucleotides are TGTGCCAGCAGATTGCTGGTCGAGACAGGGCACGAGCAGTACTTC. The V and J genes are TRBV27 and TRBJ2-7, with 7 bases aligning to TRBD1. This CDR3 spans 15 amino acids. V dropped 6 bases and J dropped 5; count of bases not matched to a gene: 13. Germline values: CDR1 MNHEY, CDR2 SMNVEV (reference sequence).

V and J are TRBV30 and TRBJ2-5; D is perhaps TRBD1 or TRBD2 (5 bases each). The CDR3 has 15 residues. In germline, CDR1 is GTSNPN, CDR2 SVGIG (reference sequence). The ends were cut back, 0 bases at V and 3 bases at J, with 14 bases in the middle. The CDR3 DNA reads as TGTGCCTGGAGTGTCGAACGGGACCTGAAAGAGACCCAGTACTTC. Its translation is CAWSVERDLKETQYF.

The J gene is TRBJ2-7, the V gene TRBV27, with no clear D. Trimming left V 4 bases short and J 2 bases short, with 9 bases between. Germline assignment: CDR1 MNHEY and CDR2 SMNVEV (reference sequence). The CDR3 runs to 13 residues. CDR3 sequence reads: CASSYRGPYEQYF. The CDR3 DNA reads TGTGCCAGCAGTTACAGAGGACCCTACGAGCAGTACTTC.